The entry below gives a single TCR beta chain sequence along with its context. Its antigen is unknown. The CDR3 has 16 residues. This sample was taken from a study of blood T cells in healthy people across ages. Study-level findings and limits: Older age went with lower TCR beta diversity per million T cells, in a roughly linear way.

The authors ran a second PCR of about 6 to 11 cycles using a sample-barcoded 5' primer and a J-beta primer mix. A minimum of 3 million CDR3-containing paired-end reads was obtained for each sample. TCRdb reprocessed the 5' RACE reads via MiXCR and lists one record per CDR3 protein. In the table there are about 700,000 distinct CDR3 sequences, 32% of which are singletons. Sequenced input: blood. V and J are TRBV1 and TRBJ2-1; the DNA was not compared with TRBD1, the D call given in the table. TRBV1 is described as a pseudogene. This clonotype originated in a woman at least 80 years old in good health. The CDR3, as DNA: TGCACCAGCAGCCCCAACCGCGGGCAGGCTAACAATGAGCAGTTCTTC. Its translation: CTSSPNRGQANNEQFF.